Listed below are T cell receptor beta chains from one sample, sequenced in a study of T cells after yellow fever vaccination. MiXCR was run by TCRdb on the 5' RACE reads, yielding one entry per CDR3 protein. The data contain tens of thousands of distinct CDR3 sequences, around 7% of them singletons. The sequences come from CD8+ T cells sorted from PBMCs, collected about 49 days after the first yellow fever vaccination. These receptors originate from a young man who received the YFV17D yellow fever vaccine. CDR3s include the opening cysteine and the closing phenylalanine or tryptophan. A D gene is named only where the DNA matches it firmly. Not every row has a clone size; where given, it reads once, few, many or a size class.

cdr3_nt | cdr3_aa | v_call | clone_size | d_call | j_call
TGCAGTGCTAGAGCGTTAGGGAACATTCAGTACTTC | CSARALGNIQYF | TRBV20-1 | many | . | TRBJ2-4
TGCGCCAGCAGCCAAGATTCGAAAGGCAGTTACAATGAGCAGTTCTTC | CASSQDSKGSYNEQFF | TRBV4-3 | few | . | TRBJ2-1
TGCAGCGTTGACAGGGGAGTCACTGAAGCTTTCTTT | CSVDRGVTEAFF | TRBV29-1 | many | . | TRBJ1-1
TGTGCCAGCATTCTCGGGATGGGGACCACAGATACGCAGTATTTT | CASILGMGTTDTQYF | TRBV5-6 | few | . | TRBJ2-3
TGTGCCAGCAGTTTAAGCCTGGGGACTGGAAATTCACCCCTCCACTTT | CASSLSLGTGNSPLHF | TRBV27 | few | . | TRBJ1-6
TGCAGTGCTAGAGTCCCCACTAGCGGGGAATGGAATACGCAGTATTTT | CSARVPTSGEWNTQYF | TRBV20-1 | many | TRBD2 | TRBJ2-3
TGTGCCAGCAGCCCCTGGACGGGGAACACTGAAGCTTTCTTT | CASSPWTGNTEAFF | TRBV7-9 | few | . | TRBJ1-1
TGCGCCAGCAGCTTGGCCGGGGGGGTTGGCACTGAAGCTTTCTTT | CASSLAGGVGTEAFF | TRBV5-1 | many | . | TRBJ1-1
TGTGCCAGCAGCTTAGGTGCCGGGGTGGAAAGCTATGGCTACACCTTC | CASSLGAGVESYGYTF | TRBV7-6 | . | . | TRBJ1-2
TGTGCCAGCAGCTTAGTCCAGGGGGTCAGCACAGATACGCAGTATTTT | CASSLVQGVSTDTQYF | TRBV7-9 | few | TRBD1 | TRBJ2-3
TGTGCCAGCAGCTTAGTCACAGGAGAAGAGACCCAGTACTTC | CASSLVTGEETQYF | TRBV7-9 | . | . | TRBJ2-5
TGTGCCAGCAGCCCCGGTAGTGGGCGGGTCCCTGAAGCTTTCTTT | CASSPGSGRVPEAFF | TRBV7-9 | . | . | TRBJ1-1
TGCGCCAGCAGCTACACTAGCGGGGGGTACAATGAGCAGTTCTTC | CASSYTSGGYNEQFF | TRBV4-1 | many | TRBD2 | TRBJ2-1
TGTGCCAGCAGCCAATCATCCAACCCTGATCAGCCCCAGCATTTT | CASSQSSNPDQPQHF | TRBV7-9 | many | . | TRBJ1-5
TGTGCCAGCAGCGTAGAGGGGTTAGGAGATACGCAGTATTTT | CASSVEGLGDTQYF | TRBV9 | many | . | TRBJ2-3
TGTGCCAGCAGCTTAGTACCTTTTGGCACAGATACGCAGTATTTT | CASSLVPFGTDTQYF | TRBV11-2 | . | . | TRBJ2-3
TGCAGTGCTCCCGGACTAGCGGAGTCTTACAATGAGCAGTTCTTC | CSAPGLAESYNEQFF | TRBV20-1 | . | TRBD2 | TRBJ2-1
TGCGCCAGCAGCCAAGTTAGCGGGGGGGCCCTTGAGCAGTTCTTC | CASSQVSGGALEQFF | TRBV4-1 | many | TRBD2 | TRBJ2-1
TGCGCCAGCAGCCAAGATCCGGGGGGCTACAATGAGCAGTTCTTC | CASSQDPGGYNEQFF | TRBV4-3 | many | TRBD2 | TRBJ2-1
TGTGCCAGTAGTCCGTCCCGGGACTGGAGCTCCTACGAGCAGTACTTC | CASSPSRDWSSYEQYF | TRBV19 | . | . | TRBJ2-7
TGCGCCAGCAGCTTAAGCGGCAGGGGAAGCCAGCCCCAGCATTTT | CASSLSGRGSQPQHF | TRBV4-3 | few | . | TRBJ1-5
TGCGCCAGCAGCTTCACCGGCCTGGGGGGATACACTGAAGCTTTCTTT | CASSFTGLGGYTEAFF | TRBV5-1 | few | . | TRBJ1-1
TGCAGCGTTGAAGCCACCCAGTTACTAGCGGGGGGCCGCGATACGCAGTATTTT | CSVEATQLLAGGRDTQYF | TRBV29-1 | many | TRBD2 | TRBJ2-3
TGTGCCAGCAGTAACTCCAAGGCTGTGGTCTTC | CASSNSKAVVF | TRBV25-1 | . | . | TRBJ2-1
TGTGCCAGCAGCTCGACAGATTCTAGCGGGGGGCCGGGAAACATTCAGTACTTC | CASSSTDSSGGPGNIQYF | TRBV11-1 | many | TRBD2 | TRBJ2-4
TGCGCCAGCAGCCAAGATCGGGCGGGGACCGGGGAGCTGTTTTTT | CASSQDRAGTGELFF | TRBV4-1 | many | . | TRBJ2-2
TGCAGTGCTAGGCTTCTCCGGGGGGACTACAATGAGCAGTTCTTC | CSARLLRGDYNEQFF | TRBV20-1 | many | TRBD2 | TRBJ2-1
TGTGCCAGCAGCTGGGCCCCTTCGGGGGCCGGGGAGCTGTTTTTT | CASSWAPSGAGELFF | TRBV7-9 | few | . | TRBJ2-2
TGCGCCAGCAGCGACGGGGGGCGTAAAGATACGCAGTATTTT | CASSDGGRKDTQYF | TRBV4-1 | . | . | TRBJ2-3